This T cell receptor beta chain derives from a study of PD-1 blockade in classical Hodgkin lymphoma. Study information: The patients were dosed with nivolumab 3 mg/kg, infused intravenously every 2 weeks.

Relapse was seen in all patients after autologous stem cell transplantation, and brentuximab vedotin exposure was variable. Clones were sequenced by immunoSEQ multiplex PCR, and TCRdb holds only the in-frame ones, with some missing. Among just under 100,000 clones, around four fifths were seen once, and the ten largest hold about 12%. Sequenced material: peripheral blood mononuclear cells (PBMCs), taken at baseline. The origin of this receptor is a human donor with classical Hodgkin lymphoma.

The CDR3 coding sequence is TGTGCCAGTAGTTCGTTAGCGGGATTTCGGGGGACCCAGTACTTC. Its protein is CASSSLAGFRGTQYF. This rearrangement joins TRBV19 to TRBJ2-5; the match to TRBD2 covers 8 bases. J was trimmed by 7 bases and V by 5 bases; bases with no gene match: 12. Germline lookup yields CDR1 LNHDA and CDR2 SQIVND (reference sequence). The CDR3 totals 15 residues.